This record concerns one TCR beta chain sequence. Its target is not known. This sample was taken from a study of T cells in localized non-small cell lung cancer. General study points: Appearances in adjacent lung were noted for a median approximately 58 of the top 100 tumor clones. Investigators sequenced only a single tumor region, leaving heterogeneity possible. The highest T cell clonality was in uninvolved adjacent lung, above tumor.

Sequencing used immunoSEQ multiplex PCR; TCRdb keeps in-frame clones, though not all of them. The sample has roughly 70,000 clones, roughly nine tenths seen once. The sequence was obtained from a male donor aged 60 or over with stage III squamous cell lung carcinoma. The starting material was peripheral blood, obtained before any cancer treatment.

This CDR3 reads CASSLDGGKSNEQFF. DNA for the CDR3: TGCGCCAGCAGCTTGGACGGGGGAAAGTCCAATGAGCAGTTCTTC. The V gene is TRBV5-1, the J gene TRBJ2-1; the D gene is possibly TRBD2 (6 bases). Trimming took 0 bases from V and 6 from J, leaving 13 bases between them. CDR1 is SGHRS and CDR2 is YFSETQ in the germline V gene. CDR3 length: 15 residues.